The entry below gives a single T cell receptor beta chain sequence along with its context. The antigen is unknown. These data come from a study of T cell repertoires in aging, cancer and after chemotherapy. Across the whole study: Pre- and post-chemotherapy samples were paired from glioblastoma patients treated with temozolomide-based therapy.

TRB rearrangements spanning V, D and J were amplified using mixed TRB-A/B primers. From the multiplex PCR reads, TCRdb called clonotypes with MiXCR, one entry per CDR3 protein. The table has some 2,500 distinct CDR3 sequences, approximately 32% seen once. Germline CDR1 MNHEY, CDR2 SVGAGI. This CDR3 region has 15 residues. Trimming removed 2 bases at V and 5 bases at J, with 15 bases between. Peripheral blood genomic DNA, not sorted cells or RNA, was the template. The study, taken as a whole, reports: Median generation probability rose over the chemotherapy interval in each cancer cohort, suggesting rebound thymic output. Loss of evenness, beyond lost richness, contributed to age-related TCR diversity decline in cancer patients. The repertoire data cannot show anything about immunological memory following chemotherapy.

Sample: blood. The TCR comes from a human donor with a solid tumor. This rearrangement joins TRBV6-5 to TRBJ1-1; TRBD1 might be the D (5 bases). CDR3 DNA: TGTGCCAGCAGTTACCCGTCCAGGGCGGGGACTGAAGCTTTCTTT. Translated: CASSYPSRAGTEAFF.